This record covers a single TCR beta chain. Trimming pared 1 base from V and 9 bases from J, leaving 17 bases between. This CDR3 comprises 15 residues. Germline CDR1 is KGHSH and CDR2 is LQKENI. The sample belongs to a study of CD8 T cells in Susac syndrome. Reverse transcription of about 0.5 to 1 ug RNA was performed with random hexamers. TCRdb ran MiXCR on the immunoSEQ multiplex PCR reads and lists one entry per CDR3 protein. The sample contains 190,000 or so distinct CDR3 sequences, nearly 95% of which appear only once. The sequencing input was CD4+ T cells from PBMCs. The chain joins TRBV18 to TRBJ2-3; D remains ambiguous. This TCR was sampled from a human donor with multiple sclerosis. The CDR3 here is CASSPQGTQQMTQYF. The CDR3 DNA reads as TGTGCCAGCTCACCACAGGGAACGCAGCAGATGACGCAGTATTTT.